This passage covers 26 T cell receptor beta chains from one sample sequenced in a study of blood T cell repertoires in COVID-19. Assay used: immunoSEQ multiplex PCR; TCRdb lists only in-frame clones, some missing. The sample lists 300,000 to 400,000 clones, 80% to 90% occurring once. The source material was PBMCs or T cells enriched from blood (not recorded which). These receptors originate from a middle-aged woman with acute COVID-19.

This sequence joins TRBV19 and TRBJ1-2; D remains ambiguous. The CDR3 is 13 amino acids. The V gene's germline CDR1 is LNHDA and CDR2 SQIVND (reference sequence). With 4 bases removed from V and 4 bases from J, the gap between germline ends came to 10 bases. This CDR3 is CASSTRPLYGYTF. The CDR3 DNA reads as TGTGCCAGTAGTACCAGGCCCCTCTATGGCTACACCTTC.

The chain links TRBV5-8 to TRBJ2-7, with D tentatively TRBD1 (6 bases). The CDR3 extends over 13 amino acids. CDR1 is SGHTS, CDR2 YDEGEE, per germline. The V and J ends lost 6 bases and 3 bases respectively, with 13 bases between them. CDR3 amino acids: CASTNGQYYEQYF. The CDR3 nucleotides are TGTGCCAGCACCAATGGACAGTACTACGAGCAGTACTTC. Filled out from reference TRBV5-8 and TRBJ2-7, the complete variable domain reads EAGVTQSPTHLIKTRGQQATLRCSPISGHTSVYWYQQALGLGLQFLLWYDEGEERNRGNFPPRFSGRQFPNYSSELNVNALELEDSALYLCASTNGQYYEQYFGPGTRLTVT.

This clone has a single count. This chain joins TRBV27 and TRBJ1-2; TRBD1 agrees at 8 bases. The germline CDR1 and CDR2 sequences are MNHEY and SMNVEV (reference sequence). The trim removed 4 bases at V and 5 bases at J, leaving 6 bases unmatched. The CDR3 extends over 14 amino acids. In DNA form, the CDR3 reads TGTGCCAGCAGTTCATGGACAGGGAAATATGGCTACACCTTC. Amino acid sequence: CASSSWTGKYGYTF.

The chain combines TRBV11-3 with TRBJ2-1; the D gene is possibly TRBD2 (5 bases). This CDR3 region has 14 residues. Germline V gene data show CDR1 as SGHNT and CDR2 as YENEEA. V lost 1 base to trimming and J lost 9 bases, with 13 bases between them. The CDR3 coding sequence is TGTGCCAGCAGCTTAGTAGGAGGAAAGGGTGAGCAGTTCTTC. Its translation: CASSLVGGKGEQFF.

This clone was counted a single time. This chain links TRBV18 with TRBJ1-1; TRBD1 might be the D (6 bases). Trimming removed 3 bases from V and 2 bases from J, with 13 bases in between. Germline values: CDR1 KGHSH, CDR2 LQKENI. The CDR3 is 15 amino acids. The CDR3 nucleotides read TGTGCCAGCTCACCCCAACAGGGCCCCAACACTGAAGCTTTCTTT. Translation: CASSPQQGPNTEAFF.

CDR3 nucleotide sequence: TGTGCCAGCAGCCCCACCGGGACAGGGAACATTTATGGCTACACCTTC. It codes for CASSPTGTGNIYGYTF. The chain combines TRBV5-4 with TRBJ1-2; 9 positions match TRBD1. Unmatched junction bases numbered 12, after V lost 4 bases and J lost 5 bases. Germline CDR1 is SGHNT and CDR2 is YYREEE (reference sequence). The CDR3 has 16 amino acids. The complete variable domain, with remaining parts taken from reference TRBV5-4 and TRBJ1-2, reads ETGVTQSPTHLIKTRGQQVTLRCSSQSGHNTVSWYQQALGQGPQFIFQYYREEENGRGNFPPRFSGLQFPNYSSELNVNALELDDSALYLCASSPTGTGNIYGYTFGSGTRLTVV.

This clone was picked up a small number of times. The J gene is TRBJ1-2, the V gene TRBV6-1; D is possibly TRBD1 (5 bases). This CDR3 contains 13 residues. In germline, CDR1 is MNHNS, CDR2 SASEGT. Trimming removed 3 bases from V and 8 bases from J, with 13 bases in between. The chain's CDR3 is CASSEQGPGGYTF. The CDR3 DNA follows: TGTGCCAGCAGTGAGCAGGGCCCAGGCGGCTACACCTTC.

This chain links TRBV5-4 with TRBJ1-4, with TRBD1 matching over 7 bases. The CDR3 is made up of 17 amino acids. With 4 bases clipped from V and 7 bases from J, the junction kept 16 bases outside the gene matches. CDR1 and CDR2 (germline): SGHNT, YYREEE (reference sequence). CDR3 in amino acids: CASSPRDSLQESEKLFF. For the CDR3, the DNA is TGTGCCAGCAGCCCCCGGGACAGCTTGCAGGAGAGTGAAAAACTGTTTTTT.

The chain uses TRBV6-4 and TRBJ1-5; 7 nucleotides align to TRBD1. The junction had 10 bases not matched to a gene; V was cut back by 6 bases and J by 5 bases. The CDR3 sequence is 15 residues long. From germline, CDR1 is MRHNA and CDR2 SNTAGT. The CDR3 DNA reads TGTGCCAGCAGACCGACAGGGAACTTTGATCAGCCCCAGCATTTT. This codes for CASRPTGNFDQPQHF.

This clone was picked up one time. This CDR3 is CASSSNTSTGTGVNEQYF. The CDR3 nucleotides read TGCGCCAGCAGTTCTAATACTTCAACCGGGACAGGGGTCAACGAGCAGTACTTC. The rearrangement joins TRBV5-1 to TRBJ2-7; 10 nucleotides line up with TRBD1. CDR1 is SGHRS and CDR2 is YFSETQ in the germline V gene. The CDR3 is 18 amino acids. V lost 5 bases, J lost 5 bases, and 19 bases stayed unmatched.

This clone was detected only once. V and J are TRBV19 and TRBJ2-2; the D gene is possibly TRBD1 (5 bases). The germline V and J ends were trimmed by 11 bases and 0 bases, with 13 bases remaining between them. Germline assignment: CDR1 LNHDA and CDR2 SQIVND (reference sequence). This CDR3 is built from 14 residues. CDR3 loop: CAASRRANTGELFF. The CDR3 DNA is TGTGCCGCCTCTCGCAGGGCGAACACCGGGGAGCTGTTTTTT.

V is TRBV7-2 and J is TRBJ2-6; D possibly corresponds to TRBD2 (5 bases). V was trimmed by 5 bases and J by 1 base, leaving 6 bases between them. The CDR3 totals 14 residues. Germline CDR1 is SGHTA and CDR2 is FQGNSA. The CDR3 DNA is TGTGCCAGCAGCCGGGGTTCTGGGGCCAACGTCCTGACTTTC. This translates into CASSRGSGANVLTF. Together with reference TRBV7-2 and TRBJ2-6, the CDR3 gives the full variable domain: GAGVSQSPSNKVTEKGKDVELRCDPISGHTALYWYRQSLGQGLEFLIYFQGNSAPDKSGLPSDRFSAERTGGSVSTLTIQRTQQEDSAVYLCASSRGSGANVLTFGAGSRLTVL.

CDR3 in amino acids: CAIRGEVGETQYF. For the CDR3, the DNA is TGTGCCATCAGGGGAGAGGTAGGGGAGACCCAGTACTTC. The rearrangement links TRBV10-3 to TRBJ2-5; D is possibly TRBD2 (5 bases). The CDR3 length is 13 residues. V was clipped by 6 bases and J by 5 bases, with 13 bases between them. Germline V gives CDR1 ENHRY, CDR2 SYGVKD.

This chain joins TRBV5-4 and TRBJ2-5, with TRBD1 identical over 9 bases. The trim removed 3 bases at V and 5 bases at J, leaving 14 bases unmatched. The CDR3 is 17 residues long. CDR1 and CDR2 from the germline V gene are SGHNT and YYREEE (reference sequence). CDR3 protein: CASSSPVGDRVEETQYF. CDR3 in DNA: TGTGCCAGCAGCTCCCCAGTGGGGGACAGGGTTGAGGAGACCCAGTACTTC.

V gene TRBV3-1 (or the pseudogene TRBV3-2) combines with J gene TRBJ2-4; 7 bases are a match to TRBD2. V shed 0 bases and J 5 bases; nucleotides not matched to a gene: 7. The CDR3 sequence is 16 residues long. The V gene's germline CDR1 is LGHDT and CDR2 YNNKEL (reference sequence). The CDR3 sequence: CASSQDRGGAQNIQYF. The DNA of the CDR3 is TGTGCCAGCAGCCAAGATCGGGGAGGGGCTCAAAACATTCAGTACTTC.

The chain combines TRBV3-1 (or the pseudogene TRBV3-2) with TRBJ1-2, with 7 bases identical to TRBD1. Germline V gene data show CDR1 as LGHDT and CDR2 as YNNKEL (reference sequence). Trimming at V came to 0 bases and at J to 10 bases, leaving 8 bases not matched to a gene. There are 14 residues in the CDR3. CDR3 nucleotides: TGTGCCAGCAGCCAAGAGCTACAGGGGAAATTCTACACCTTC. Its translation is CASSQELQGKFYTF.

In regard to this clone: The junction shows a germline mismatch at one end, possibly a read error. Different DNA sequences within this sample yield the same CDR3. V is TRBV7-7 and J is TRBJ2-3; 11 bases map to TRBD2. The germline gives CDR1 SSHAT, CDR2 FNYEAQ (reference sequence). This CDR3 is 16 amino acids long. For the CDR3, the DNA is TGTGCTAGCAGCTTAGGGCTAGCGGGAGGAGCAGATACGCAGTATTTT. Encoded protein: CASSLGLAGGADTQYF.

The chain is built from TRBV10-3 and TRBJ2-5, with a possible D match to TRBD1 (6 bases). Trimming left V 1 base short and J 2 bases short, with 11 bases between. Germline CDR1 ENHRY, CDR2 SYGVKD. The CDR3 sequence is 15 residues long. Here the CDR3 reads CAISEFGTLQETQYF. CDR3 DNA sequence: TGTGCCATCAGTGAGTTTGGGACACTTCAAGAGACCCAGTACTTC.

The chain has TRBV27 and TRBJ1-6; TRBD1 might be the D (5 bases). CDR3 size: 14 residues. The ends were cut back, 2 bases at V and 10 bases at J, with 12 bases in the middle. In germline, CDR1 is MNHEY, CDR2 SMNVEV (reference sequence). CDR3: CASSLRGGGSPLHF. The CDR3 region has the DNA TGTGCCAGCAGTTTAAGGGGTGGGGGGTCACCCCTCCACTTT.

Details on this clone: Different DNA sequences within this sample yield the same CDR3. The chain links TRBV11-1 to TRBJ2-5; the match to TRBD1 covers 8 bases. There are 14 residues in the CDR3. Germline trimming cut 5 bases from V and 5 bases from J; bases unmatched to any gene: 7. In germline, CDR1 is SGHAT, CDR2 FQDESV (reference sequence). Written as DNA, the CDR3 is TGTGCCAGCAGCCCCGACAGGGGTGGGGAGACCCAGTACTTC. Its translation: CASSPDRGGETQYF.

This clone was seen once. This chain joins TRBV5-4 and TRBJ2-5; TRBD2 might be the D (7 bases). V was clipped by 3 bases and J by 1 base, with 13 bases between them. This CDR3 region has 15 residues. Germline V gene lookup returns CDR1 SGHNT and CDR2 YYREEE (reference sequence). CDR3 DNA: TGTGCCAGCAGCTGGGTGGGGGGGCCCCAAGAGACCCAGTACTTC. This sequence encodes CASSWVGGPQETQYF.

V usage is TRBV19 and J usage is TRBJ1-2, with D possibly being TRBD1 (6 bases). Germline V gives CDR1 LNHDA, CDR2 SQIVND (reference sequence). The CDR3 loop spans 16 amino acids. V lost 5 bases and J 7 bases, leaving 23 bases between the germline ends. The CDR3 DNA is TGTGCCAGTAGTCTGCGGCCTGGGGCCACAGGGTTTGGCTACACCTTC. Translated: CASSLRPGATGFGYTF.

The rearrangement uses TRBV28 and TRBJ2-1; 12 nucleotides match TRBD2. The CDR3 runs to 17 residues. V gave up 5 bases and J gave up 0 bases; unmatched junction bases: 5. CDR1 and CDR2 from the germline V gene are MDHEN and SYDVKM. The CDR3: CASSPWTSGASYNEQFF. The CDR3 region has the DNA TGTGCCAGCAGTCCGTGGACTAGCGGGGCCTCCTACAATGAGCAGTTCTTC.

The chain uses TRBV2 and TRBJ2-2; 9 nucleotides line up with TRBD2. The CDR3 is 16 residues long. Germline-derived CDR1 and CDR2 are SNHLY and FYNNEI. Germline trimming cut 6 bases from V and 0 bases from J; bases unmatched to any gene: 5. The CDR3 coding sequence is TGTGCCAGCAGGGGCGGGAGGGCCCCGAACACCGGGGAGCTGTTTTTT. This sequence encodes CASRGGRAPNTGELFF.

The chain carries TRBV20-1 and TRBJ2-7; 7 bases map to TRBD2. The V gene end was trimmed by 3 bases and the J gene end by 0 bases; junction bases not matched to a gene: 17. Germline V gene lookup returns CDR1 DFQATT and CDR2 SNEGSKA (reference sequence). The CDR3 contains 18 residues. The DNA for the CDR3 is TGCAGTGCTAGTGCTTCGGCTAGCGGAATGGGGAGCTCCTACGAGCAGTACTTC. Translated: CSASASASGMGSSYEQYF.

V is TRBV5-4 and J is TRBJ1-2; 7 bases are shared with TRBD1. The germline gives CDR1 SGHNT, CDR2 YYREEE (reference sequence). J was trimmed by 8 bases and V by 0 bases; bases with no gene match: 13. The CDR3 is made up of 16 amino acids. CDR3 amino acids: CASSLGGNDRAIGYTF. The CDR3 DNA follows: TGTGCCAGCAGCTTGGGGGGGAATGACAGGGCGATCGGCTACACCTTC.